This paragraph covers one TCR beta chain sequence. The antigen is not known. The data derive from a study of OX40 agonist ivuxolimab in advanced cancers. In the study overall: Ivuxolimab is a fully human IgG2 antibody that activates OX40 (CD134). Study-wide results and limits: In the 0.1 to 3.0 mg/kg range, CD4+ and CD8+ blood T cells had expanded clonally by week 6. Partial responders treated at 0.1-3.0 mg/kg exhibited clonal expansion among the lowest measured.

Germline V gene sequence: CDR1 LNHNV, CDR2 YYDKDF (reference sequence). The CDR3 consists of 15 residues. The ends were cut back, 0 bases at V and 7 bases at J, with 12 bases in the middle. Assay: immunoSEQ multiplex PCR; the TCRdb copy retains only in-frame clones and omits some. The sample includes some 80,000 clones, about 90% of them seen just once. This sample comprised CD4+ or CD8+ T cells sorted from blood, obtained in a trial of the OX40 agonist ivuxolimab. The TCR sequence derives from an adult with an advanced solid tumor such as melanoma, head and neck, liver or kidney cancer. The chain uses TRBV15 and TRBJ2-2, with D perhaps matching TRBD1 (5 bases). The CDR3 sequence is CATSREGQGGGELFF. The CDR3 DNA reads TGTGCCACCAGCAGAGAGGGTCAGGGCGGCGGGGAGCTGTTTTTT.